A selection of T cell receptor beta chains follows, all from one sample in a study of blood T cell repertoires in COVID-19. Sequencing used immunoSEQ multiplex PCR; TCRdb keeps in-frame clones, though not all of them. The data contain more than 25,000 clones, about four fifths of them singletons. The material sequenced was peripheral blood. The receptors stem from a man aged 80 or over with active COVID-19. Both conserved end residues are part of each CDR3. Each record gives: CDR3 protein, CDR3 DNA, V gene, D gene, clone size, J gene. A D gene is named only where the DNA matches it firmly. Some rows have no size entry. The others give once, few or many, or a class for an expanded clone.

CASSLGDSHTDTQYF | TGTGCCAGCAGCTTGGGGGACAGCCACACAGATACGCAGTATTTT | TRBV5-4 | TRBD1 | . | TRBJ2-3
CASSLVSGQGAGDTQYF | TGCGCCAGCAGCTTGGTCTCGGGACAGGGGGCCGGGGATACGCAGTATTTT | TRBV5-1 | TRBD1 | . | TRBJ2-3
CASSPIKEPGRPRSYEQYF | TGTGCCAGCTCACCAATCAAGGAGCCCGGGAGGCCGCGGTCCTACGAGCAGTACTTC | TRBV18 | TRBD2 | . | TRBJ2-7
CASSLGSGNTGELFF | TGTGCCAGCAGCTTAGGGTCCGGGAACACCGGGGAGCTGTTTTTT | TRBV7-9 | . | few | TRBJ2-2
CALIRQMWDGYTF | TGTGCCTTAATCAGACAGATGTGGGATGGCTACACCTTC | TRBV30 | . | once | TRBJ1-2
CATSDGFGYTF | TGTGCCACCAGTGACGGGTTTGGCTACACCTTC | TRBV24-1 | . | . | TRBJ1-2
CASSSLAGGRGGEQFF | TGTGCCAGCAGCTCCCTTGCGGGGGGGCGAGGCGGTGAGCAGTTCTTC | TRBV7-2 | TRBD2 | . | TRBJ2-1
CASSLAVQETQYF | TGTGCCAGCAGCTTAGCGGTGCAAGAGACCCAGTACTTC | TRBV5-6 | . | . | TRBJ2-5
CAISERDRGNTEAFF | TGTGCCATCAGTGAGAGGGACAGGGGAAACACTGAAGCTTTCTTT | TRBV10-3 | TRBD1 | . | TRBJ1-1
CASSRSGGANEQFF | TGTGCCAGCAGTAGAAGCGGGGGGGCCAATGAGCAGTTCTTC | TRBV2 | TRBD2 | . | TRBJ2-1
CASSSPGLAGGPRTGELFF | TGTGCCAGCAGTTCGCCGGGACTAGCGGGGGGGCCGAGGACCGGGGAGCTGTTTTTT | TRBV5-4 | TRBD2 | . | TRBJ2-2
CASITTRRGAQYF | TGTGCCAGCATTACGACGCGGCGAGGAGCCCAGTACTTC | TRBV6-5 | . | once | TRBJ2-5
CASSAAYTGELFF | TGTGCCAGCAGTGCTGCGTACACCGGGGAGCTGTTTTTT | TRBV2 | . | once | TRBJ2-2
CASSFARGSEQYF | TGTGCCAGCAGCTTTGCCCGGGGGAGCGAGCAGTACTTC | TRBV11-3 | . | . | TRBJ2-7
CASWGRGENTGELFF | TGTGCCAGCTGGGGACGGGGGGAGAACACCGGGGAGCTGTTTTTT | TRBV3-1/TRBV3-2 | TRBD2 | . | TRBJ2-2
CASSLGTSGGAGETQYF | TGTGCCAGCAGCTTAGGGACTAGCGGGGGGGCCGGAGAGACCCAGTACTTC | TRBV11-2 | TRBD2 | . | TRBJ2-5
CASSLVEAGGYEQYF | TGTGCCAGCAGCTTAGTTGAAGCGGGGGGGTATGAGCAGTACTTC | TRBV11-2 | TRBD2 | once | TRBJ2-7
CASRAWGQDNSPLHF | TGTGCCAGCAGAGCCTGGGGCCAGGATAATTCACCCCTCCACTTT | TRBV27 | . | . | TRBJ1-6